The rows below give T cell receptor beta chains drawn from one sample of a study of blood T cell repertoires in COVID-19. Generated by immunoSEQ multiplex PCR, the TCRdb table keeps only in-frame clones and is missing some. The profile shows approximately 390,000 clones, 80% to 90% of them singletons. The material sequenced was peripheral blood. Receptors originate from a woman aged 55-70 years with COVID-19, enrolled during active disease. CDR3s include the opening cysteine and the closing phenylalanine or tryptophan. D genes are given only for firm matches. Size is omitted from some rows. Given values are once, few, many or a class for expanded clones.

CASSKDRALEKLFF,TGCGCCAGCAGTAAGGACAGGGCGTTGGAAAAACTGTTTTTT,TRBJ1-4,.,TRBV5-1,TRBD1
CASSLAGGPATQYF,TGTGCCAGCAGTTTAGCGGGGGGGCCGGCTACGCAGTATTTT,TRBJ2-3,.,TRBV6-5,TRBD2
CASSGTGPNVLTF,TGTGCCAGCTCCGGGACAGGGCCTAACGTCCTGACTTTC,TRBJ2-6,.,TRBV19,TRBD1
CASSHPRGVNSPLHF,TGTGCCAGCAGCCACCCAAGGGGCGTAAATTCACCCCTCCACTTT,TRBJ1-6,.,TRBV14,.
CASSGGQQSTDTQYF,TGTGCCAGTAGTGGGGGCCAGCAAAGCACAGATACGCAGTATTTT,TRBJ2-3,.,TRBV19,.
CASSPGTAGSNQPQHF,TGTGCCAGCAGCCCGGGGACAGCTGGTAGCAATCAGCCCCAGCATTTT,TRBJ1-5,.,TRBV7-9,TRBD1
CASSQEVADSNQPQHF,TGTGCCAGCAGCCAAGAGGTAGCAGATAGCAATCAGCCCCAGCATTTT,TRBJ1-5,many,TRBV3-1/TRBV3-2,.
CASSLVAGLIEDEQYF,TGTGCCAGCAGCTTAGTTGCAGGGCTAATTGAGGACGAGCAGTACTTC,TRBJ2-7,.,TRBV11-2,.
CASSLGGQRNQPQHF,TGTGCCAGCAGCTTGGGGGGACAGCGGAATCAGCCCCAGCATTTT,TRBJ1-5,.,TRBV7-9,TRBD1
CASRDRGVGNTEAFF,TGTGCCAGTCGGGACAGGGGTGTTGGGAACACTGAAGCTTTCTTT,TRBJ1-1,.,TRBV4-2,TRBD1
CASRDDRGQPQHF,TGTGCCAGCAGGGACGACAGGGGCCAGCCCCAGCATTTT,TRBJ1-5,once,TRBV2,TRBD1
CAWSPWGQGDSPLHF,TGTGCCTGGAGTCCCTGGGGGCAGGGAGATTCACCCCTCCACTTT,TRBJ1-6,.,TRBV30,.
CSARGVHGYTF,TGCAGTGCCCGGGGGGTCCACGGCTACACCTTC,TRBJ1-2,once,TRBV20-1,.
CASSLYSRPDTQYF,TGTGCCAGCAGCTTGTACTCACGTCCCGATACGCAGTATTTT,TRBJ2-3,.,TRBV5-5,.
CASGSELELFF,TGTGCCAGTGGGAGCGAATTAGAGCTGTTTTTT,TRBJ2-2,.,TRBV19,.
CASSPARTSGRTDTQYF,TGTGCCAGCAGCCCCGCCCGCACTAGCGGAAGAACAGATACGCAGTATTTT,TRBJ2-3,.,TRBV6-2/TRBV6-3,TRBD2
CASSYRTGSGNTIYF,TGTGCCAGCAGTTATAGGACAGGATCTGGAAACACCATATATTTT,TRBJ1-3,.,TRBV6-5,TRBD1
CASSPGGGTDEAFF,TGTGCCAGCAGCCCGGGAGGGGGGACGGATGAAGCTTTCTTT,TRBJ1-1,.,TRBV5-5,.
CASRPTRVNEQFF,TGTGCCAGCAGACCCACGAGGGTCAATGAGCAGTTCTTC,TRBJ2-1,.,TRBV27,.
CASSPVAGGPTGELFF,TGTGCCAGCAGCCCAGTTGCGGGGGGCCCCACCGGGGAGCTGTTTTTT,TRBJ2-2,.,TRBV9,TRBD2
CASSLVLGQSTDTQYF,TGTGCCAGCAGCTTAGTTCTTGGCCAGAGCACAGATACGCAGTATTTT,TRBJ2-3,.,TRBV7-2,.
CASSQVEDSDYGYTF,TGCGCCAGCAGCCAAGTGGAGGACAGCGACTATGGCTACACCTTC,TRBJ1-2,once,TRBV4-1,.
CASSLGQTNTGELFF,TGTGCCAGCAGCTTAGGGCAGACGAACACCGGGGAGCTGTTTTTT,TRBJ2-2,.,TRBV11-3,.
CASGLDPGQSSGVRKEQYF,TGTGCTAGTGGTTTGGATCCGGGACAGAGTAGCGGGGTCAGGAAGGAGCAGTACTTC,TRBJ2-7,.,TRBV12-5,.
CASSLGQGIEAGNTIYF,TGTGCCAGCAGTCTAGGACAGGGGATTGAAGCTGGAAACACCATATATTTT,TRBJ1-3,.,TRBV27,TRBD1
CASSQIAGGQGDTQYF,TGTGCCAGCAGCCAGATAGCGGGGGGGCAGGGAGATACGCAGTATTTT,TRBJ2-3,.,TRBV7-6,TRBD2
CASRGTGGYLTF,TGTGCCAGCAGGGGGACAGGGGGTTACCTGACTTTC,TRBJ2-6,.,TRBV2,TRBD1
CASSPGGSSYEQYF,TGTGCCAGCAGCCCCGGGGGGAGCTCCTACGAGCAGTACTTC,TRBJ2-7,.,TRBV7-9,TRBD2
CASSRPKGLNTEAFF,TGTGCCAGCAGTCGACCTAAGGGGTTGAACACTGAAGCTTTCTTT,TRBJ1-1,.,TRBV6-5,.
CASSLISGADTIYF,TGTGCCAGCAGTTTAATAAGCGGAGCGGACACCATATATTTT,TRBJ1-3,few,TRBV28,.
CAGKRRQGGRSLHF,TGTGCCGGAAAAAGAAGACAGGGGGGGCGATCCCTCCACTTT,TRBJ1-6,.,TRBV28,TRBD1
CASTPGQYSNQPQHF,TGTGCCAGCACCCCGGGACAGTATAGCAATCAGCCCCAGCATTTT,TRBJ1-5,.,TRBV21-1,.
CASSQAGLAVHNEQFF,TGTGCCAGCAGCCAAGCAGGACTAGCGGTGCACAATGAGCAGTTCTTC,TRBJ2-1,.,TRBV3-1/TRBV3-2,TRBD2
CASSSVSAYEQYF,TGTGCCAGCTCAAGTGTATCGGCCTACGAGCAGTACTTC,TRBJ2-7,.,TRBV18,.
CASGAYSSGANVLTF,TGTGCCAGTGGGGCGTATAGCTCTGGGGCCAACGTCCTGACTTTC,TRBJ2-6,.,TRBV2,.
CASSQEAAPRRQYF,TGTGCCAGCAGCCAAGAGGCGGCGCCTCGCCGGCAGTACTTC,TRBJ2-7,.,TRBV3-1/TRBV3-2,.
CASSLQDRGTGELFF,TGTGCCAGCAGCCTTCAGGACAGGGGCACCGGGGAGCTGTTTTTT,TRBJ2-2,.,TRBV5-4,TRBD1
CASSLNSGDTYEQYF,TGCGCCAGCAGCTTAAACTCCGGGGACACCTACGAGCAGTACTTC,TRBJ2-7,.,TRBV5-1,.
CASSLGTGGTYEQYF,TGTGCCAGCAGCCTCGGGACAGGGGGGACCTACGAGCAGTACTTC,TRBJ2-7,.,TRBV4-2,TRBD1
CASFLRGRTETQYF,TGTGCCAGCTTCCTCAGGGGGCGGACCGAGACCCAGTACTTC,TRBJ2-5,.,TRBV2,TRBD1
CASSVADTQYF,TGTGCCAGCAGCGTCGCAGATACGCAGTATTTT,TRBJ2-3,.,TRBV5-4,.
CASSSGQMDEAFF,TGTGCCAGCAGTTCGGGACAGATGGATGAAGCTTTCTTT,TRBJ1-1,.,TRBV6-5,TRBD1
CASSAGAARETQYF,TGTGCCAGCAGCGCAGGGGCCGCTCGGGAGACCCAGTACTTC,TRBJ2-5,.,TRBV2,.
CASSLAGNRGAYEGYF,TGCGCCAGCAGCTTGGCCGGAAACAGGGGTGCCTACGAGGGGTACTTC,TRBJ2-7,.,TRBV5-1,TRBD1
CASSKVKGLGNTEAFF,TGTGCCAGTAGTAAGGTGAAGGGGCTGGGGAACACTGAAGCTTTCTTT,TRBJ1-1,.,TRBV19,.
CASRELAGWRNSPLHF,TGTGCCAGCAGGGAGCTGGCAGGGTGGCGGAATTCACCCCTCCACTTT,TRBJ1-6,few,TRBV2,.
CASSYSGLAGTYEQYF,TGTGCCAGCAGTTACTCGGGACTAGCGGGGACCTACGAGCAGTACTTC,TRBJ2-7,.,TRBV6-5,TRBD2
CASSPSGNYEQYF,TGTGCCAGCAGCCCCTCCGGGAACTACGAGCAGTACTTC,TRBJ2-7,.,TRBV14,.
CASSSHPTGWEQYF,TGTGCCAGCAGCTCGCATCCGACAGGCTGGGAGCAGTACTTC,TRBJ2-7,.,TRBV9,.
CASSFLLAGVSEQYF,TGTGCCAGCAGCTTTCTGCTAGCGGGGGTTAGCGAGCAGTACTTC,TRBJ2-7,once,TRBV5-4,TRBD2
CATSRAHRTAINIQYF,TGTGCCACCAGCAGAGCCCACCGGACAGCGATAAACATTCAGTACTTC,TRBJ2-4,.,TRBV15,.
CASTASLAGGPGEQFF,TGCGCCAGCACCGCGAGTCTAGCGGGGGGGCCCGGTGAGCAGTTCTTC,TRBJ2-1,.,TRBV10-1,TRBD2
CASSLRALNTEAFF,TGTGCCAGTAGTCTGCGGGCCTTGAACACTGAAGCTTTCTTT,TRBJ1-1,.,TRBV19,.
CASSLSSGATGELFF,TGTGCCAGCAGCTTGTCTAGCGGGGCCACCGGGGAGCTGTTTTTT,TRBJ2-2,.,TRBV5-4,TRBD2
CASSQGQLTDGDTQYF,TGTGCCAGCAGCCAAGGACAGCTGACTGACGGAGATACGCAGTATTTT,TRBJ2-3,.,TRBV4-2,.
CASSSPDRGTNEKLFF,TGTGCCAGCAGTTCACCGGACAGGGGCACTAATGAAAAACTGTTTTTT,TRBJ1-4,.,TRBV28,TRBD1
CASSLTLTNYGYTF,TGTGCCAGCAGTTTGACACTCACAAACTATGGCTACACCTTC,TRBJ1-2,.,TRBV28,.
CASSYGTSAGGQYF,TGTGCCAGCAGTTACGGGACTTCTGCGGGGGGGCAGTATTTT,TRBJ2-3,.,TRBV6-5,TRBD2
CASRPGLAIPDEQFF,TGTGCCAGCAGACCGGGACTAGCGATTCCCGATGAGCAGTTCTTC,TRBJ2-1,.,TRBV6-5,TRBD2